This T cell receptor beta chain was documented in a study of T cells in Graves' hyperthyroidism and ophthalmopathy. Researchers amplified the TCR beta CDR3 regions from RNA transcripts. HTBI primers were used for first-round RT-PCR of the TCR CDR3. TCRdb independently ran MiXCR on the multiplex PCR reads; one entry per CDR3 protein. The sample records 550,000 to 650,000 distinct CDR3 sequences, roughly 14% being singletons. V was clipped by 4 bases and J by 4 bases, with 20 bases between them. CDR3 length equals 16 residues. Germline values: CDR1 MGHRA, CDR2 YSYEKL. Study-wide results and caveats: Before onset, by a median of approximately 6.2 months, the model predicted ophthalmopathy. A model using 13 V-J features told ophthalmopathy apart from stable hyperthyroidism.

Note on this clonotype: Antigen unknown.

The chain links TRBV4-1 to TRBJ2-7; TRBD2 might be the D (6 bases). Sequencing was performed on blood. This TCR was recovered from a young woman with Graves' hyperthyroidism that later progressed to Graves' ophthalmopathy. This CDR3 is CASSLQTGVYVYEQYF. The CDR3 DNA follows: TGCGCCAGCAGCCTCCAGACGGGAGTTTACGTTTACGAGCAGTACTTC.